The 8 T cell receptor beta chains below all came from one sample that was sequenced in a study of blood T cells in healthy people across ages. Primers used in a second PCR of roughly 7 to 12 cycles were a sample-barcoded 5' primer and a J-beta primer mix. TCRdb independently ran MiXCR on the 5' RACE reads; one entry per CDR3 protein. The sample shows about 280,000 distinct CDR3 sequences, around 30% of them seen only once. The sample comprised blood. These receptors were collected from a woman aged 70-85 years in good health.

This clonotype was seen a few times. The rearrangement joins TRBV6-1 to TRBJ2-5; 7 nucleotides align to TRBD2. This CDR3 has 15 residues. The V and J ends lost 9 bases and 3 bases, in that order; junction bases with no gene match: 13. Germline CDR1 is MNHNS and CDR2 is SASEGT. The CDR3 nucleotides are TGTGCCAGTCAACCTGGACTAGTCGGGAAAGAGACCCAGTACTTC. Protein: CASQPGLVGKETQYF.

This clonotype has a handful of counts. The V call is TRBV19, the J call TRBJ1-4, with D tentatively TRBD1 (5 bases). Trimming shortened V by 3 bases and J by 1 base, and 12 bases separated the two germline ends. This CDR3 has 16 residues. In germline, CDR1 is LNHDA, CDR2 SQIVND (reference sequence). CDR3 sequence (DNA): TGTGCCAGTAGTATTTCCAACAGGCGAACTAATGAAAAACTGTTTTTT. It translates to CASSISNRRTNEKLFF.

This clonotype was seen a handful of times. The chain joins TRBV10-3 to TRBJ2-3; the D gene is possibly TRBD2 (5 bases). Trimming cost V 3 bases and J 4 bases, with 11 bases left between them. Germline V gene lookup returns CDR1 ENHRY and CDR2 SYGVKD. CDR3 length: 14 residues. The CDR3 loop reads CAISDRGRADTQYF. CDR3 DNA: TGTGCCATCAGTGACAGAGGGAGAGCAGATACGCAGTATTTT.

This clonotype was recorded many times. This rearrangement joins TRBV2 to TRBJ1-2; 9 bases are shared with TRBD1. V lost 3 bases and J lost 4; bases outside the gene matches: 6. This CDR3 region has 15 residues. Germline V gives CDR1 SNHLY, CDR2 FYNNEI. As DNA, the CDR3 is TGTGCCAGCAGTGACCCGGGACAGGGTACCTATGGCTACACCTTC. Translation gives CASSDPGQGTYGYTF.

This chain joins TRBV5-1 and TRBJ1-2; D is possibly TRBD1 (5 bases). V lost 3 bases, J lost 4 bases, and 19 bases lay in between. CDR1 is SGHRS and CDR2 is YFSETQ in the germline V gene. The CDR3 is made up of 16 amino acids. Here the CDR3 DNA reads TGCGCCAGCAGCTCAAGGGCATCGGCAGGGACCTATGGCTACACCTTC. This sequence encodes CASSSRASAGTYGYTF. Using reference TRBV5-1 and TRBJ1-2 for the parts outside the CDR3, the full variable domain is KAGVTQTPRYLIKTRGQQVTLSCSPISGHRSVSWYQQTPGQGLQFLFEYFSETQRNKGNFPGRFSGRQFSNSRSEMNVSTLELGDSALYLCASSSRASAGTYGYTFGSGTRLTVV.

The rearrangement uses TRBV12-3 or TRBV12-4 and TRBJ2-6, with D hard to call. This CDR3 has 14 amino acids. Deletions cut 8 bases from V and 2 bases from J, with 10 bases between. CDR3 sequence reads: CASGSGAGANVLTF. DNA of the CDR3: TGTGCCAGCGGATCGGGCGCTGGGGCCAACGTCCTGACTTTC.

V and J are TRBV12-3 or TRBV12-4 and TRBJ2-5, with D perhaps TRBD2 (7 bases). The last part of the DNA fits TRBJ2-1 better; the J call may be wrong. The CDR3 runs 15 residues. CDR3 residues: CASSLTAGALNEQFF. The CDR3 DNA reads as TGTGCCAGCAGTTTAACGGCGGGGGCCCTCAATGAGCAGTTCTTC.

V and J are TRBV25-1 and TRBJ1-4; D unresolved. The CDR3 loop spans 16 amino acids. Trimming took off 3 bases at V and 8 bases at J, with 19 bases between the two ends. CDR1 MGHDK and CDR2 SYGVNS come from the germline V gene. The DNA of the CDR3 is TGTGCCAGCAGTGACCCCCGGGGTCTTAGCAGCGAAAAACTGTTTTTT. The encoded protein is CASSDPRGLSSEKLFF.